One sample yielded the 18 T cell receptor beta chains listed below, sequenced in a study of shared clonotypes between healthy human individuals. Repertoires were generated with immunoSEQ multiplex PCR, while TCRdb's copy carries only in-frame clones and drops some. The table includes around 620,000 clones, around 95% detected once. Cells designated naive CD8 were CD45RO-negative and were positively selected for CCR7, with terminally differentiated effector memory CD45RA+ cells excluded. The material sequenced was naive CD8+ T cells sorted from blood. These receptors came from a woman in her twenties or thirties in good health.

The chain joins TRBV2 to TRBJ1-4; D unclear. The CDR3 extends over 15 amino acids. With 4 bases removed from V and 2 bases from J, the gap between germline ends came to 11 bases. The germline V gene encodes CDR1 SNHLY and CDR2 FYNNEI. In nucleotides, the CDR3 is TGTGCCAGCAGTGTGGGAGGAGGGACTAATGAAAAACTGTTTTTT. Amino acids: CASSVGGGTNEKLFF.

The gene calls are TRBV6-5 and TRBJ2-7; no clear D. This CDR3 region has 14 residues. Germline V gene data show CDR1 as MNHEY and CDR2 as SVGAGI. Trimming cost V 0 bases and J 5 bases, with 11 bases left between them. CDR3 in DNA: TGTGCCAGCAGTTACTCGACACTCAGTGACGAGCAGTACTTC. Translation: CASSYSTLSDEQYF.

V gene TRBV11-2 combines with J gene TRBJ1-1; 7 nucleotides agree with TRBD1. Per germline, CDR1 SGHAT and CDR2 FQNNGV. The CDR3 is 15 residues long. The V gene end was trimmed by 1 base and the J gene end by 0 bases; junction bases not matched to a gene: 2. As DNA, the CDR3 is TGTGCCAGCAGCTTAGTCGGGACAGTGAACACTGAAGCTTTCTTT. Translated, it gives CASSLVGTVNTEAFF.

CDR3 region: CASSLLLSSYEQYF. The DNA for the CDR3 is TGTGCCAGCAGTTTACTGCTAAGCTCCTACGAGCAGTACTTC. V usage is TRBV28 and J usage is TRBJ2-7, with D hard to call. Germline V gene sequence: CDR1 MDHEN, CDR2 SYDVKM. CDR3 length equals 14 residues. V shed 2 bases and J shed 0 bases, with 8 bases lying between them.

The sample holds one count of this clone. V is TRBV29-1 and J is TRBJ2-1, with 7 positions matching TRBD2. The CDR3 covers 12 residues. The junction had 7 bases not matched to a gene; V was cut back by 7 bases and J by 7 bases. Germline-derived CDR1 and CDR2 are SQVTM and ANQGSEA. Written as DNA, the CDR3 is TGCAGCGCGGGACTGGGGGGGAATGAGCAGTTCTTC. This codes for CSAGLGGNEQFF.

This chain links TRBV27 with TRBJ1-1, with D uncertain. There are 16 residues in the CDR3. V was pared by 4 bases and J by 0 bases, with 15 bases between. Germline V CDR1 and CDR2: MNHEY, SMNVEV (reference sequence). The CDR3 here is CASSSSPGHMNTEAFF. In nucleotides, the CDR3 is TGTGCCAGCAGTTCCTCTCCGGGTCACATGAACACTGAAGCTTTCTTT.

The chain has TRBV28 and TRBJ1-5; D not resolved. The CDR3 sequence is 13 residues long. The germline V and J ends were trimmed by 5 bases and 6 bases, with 11 bases remaining between them. Germline assignment: CDR1 MDHEN and CDR2 SYDVKM. CDR3 amino acids: CASSPFSLQPQHF. CDR3 coding DNA: TGTGCCAGCAGTCCGTTTTCGCTTCAGCCCCAGCATTTT.

The rearrangement links TRBV15 to TRBJ2-7, with TRBD2 as a possible D gene (5 bases). The CDR3 is made up of 15 amino acids. Per germline, CDR1 LNHNV and CDR2 YYDKDF (reference sequence). V shed 3 bases and J shed 2 bases, with 14 bases lying between them. CDR3 loop: CATSSEPDGTYEQYF. CDR3 DNA: TGTGCCACCAGCAGCGAACCGGACGGGACCTACGAGCAGTACTTC.

The J gene is TRBJ1-1, the V gene TRBV7-8; D may be TRBD1 (6 bases). Germline CDR1 and CDR2: SGHVS and FQNEAQ. The CDR3 covers 13 residues. The V end was cut by 5 bases, the J end by 4 bases, with 11 bases between. In DNA form, the CDR3 reads TGTGCCAGCAGCAATGGGGGCCTCACTGAAGCTTTCTTT. This codes for CASSNGGLTEAFF.

This chain connects TRBV5-1 to TRBJ1-2, with D hard to call. CDR1 is SGHRS, CDR2 YFSETQ, per germline. This CDR3 has 14 residues. V was trimmed by 0 bases and J by 4 bases, leaving 10 bases between them. The CDR3 DNA follows: TGCGCCAGCAGCTTGGAATCGGAAGGCTATGGCTACACCTTC. This gives the protein CASSLESEGYGYTF.

The V gene is TRBV7-9, the J gene TRBJ2-7, with D perhaps given as TRBD1 or TRBD2 (5 bases each). The CDR3 has 13 amino acids. V lost 9 bases and J 1 base, leaving 13 bases between the germline ends. The germline gives CDR1 SEHNR, CDR2 FQNEAQ (reference sequence). In DNA form, the CDR3 reads TGTGCCAGTACCGGGACCGTATCCTACGAGCAGTACTTC. This codes for CASTGTVSYEQYF.

The chain combines TRBV6-7 with TRBJ2-1; 13 bases agree with TRBD2. TRBV6-7 is an ORF for which the function is uncertain. The CDR3 length is 18 residues. Trimming took 1 base from V and 4 from J; bases not matched to a gene: 7. The CDR3 here is CASSYFRTSGSVYNEQFF. CDR3 DNA sequence: TGTGCCAGCAGTTACTTCCGGACTAGCGGGAGTGTGTACAATGAGCAGTTCTTC.

This chain links TRBV7-8 with TRBJ1-1, with TRBD1 identical over 7 bases. The CDR3 sequence is 14 residues long. Trimming at V came to 1 base and at J to 11 bases, leaving 10 bases not matched to a gene. Germline V gene sequence: CDR1 SGHVS, CDR2 FQNEAQ. The DNA of the CDR3 is TGTGCCAGCAGCTTAGAGGGGGCGGGTTTAGGCGCTTTCTTT. Translating it yields CASSLEGAGLGAFF. Based on the CDR3 plus reference TRBV7-8 and TRBJ1-1, the full variable domain is GAGVSQSPRYKVAKRGQDVALRCDPISGHVSLFWYQQALGQGPEFLTYFQNEAQLDKSGLPSDRFFAERPEGSVSTLKIQRTQQEDSAVYLCASSLEGAGLGAFFGQGTRLTVV.

The chain combines TRBV5-1 with TRBJ1-3, with 10 nucleotides matching TRBD1. In germline, CDR1 is SGHRS, CDR2 YFSETQ. After removal of 4 bases from V and 3 bases from J, the junction contained 13 bases not matched to a gene. The CDR3 contains 18 residues. CDR3 residues: CASSRTSGQGGFGNTIYF. The CDR3 DNA reads as TGCGCCAGCAGCCGTACGAGTGGACAGGGGGGTTTTGGAAACACCATATATTTT.

The V gene is TRBV12-5, the J gene TRBJ1-2; D might be TRBD1 (5 bases). V lost 2 bases and J lost 8, with 9 bases in between. CDR1 and CDR2 from the germline V gene are LGHNT and FRNRAP. There are 12 residues in the CDR3. The CDR3 region is CASGLRGLGYTF. The CDR3 DNA sequence: TGTGCTAGTGGTTTGAGGGGACTCGGCTACACCTTC.

For the CDR3, the DNA is TGTGCCAGCAGTTCCTCTTCCCTGGAGGGGGCAAGGAATGAGCAGTTCTTC. It codes for CASSSSSLEGARNEQFF. This chain uses TRBV28 with TRBJ2-1; TRBD1 is a possible D gene (7 bases). V shed 4 bases and J shed 7 bases, with 23 bases lying between them. The CDR3 is 17 amino acids. The germline V gene encodes CDR1 MDHEN and CDR2 SYDVKM.

The CDR3 DNA sequence: TGTGCCACTAATACAGGACCTGACTCCTATGGCTACACCTTC. This encodes CATNTGPDSYGYTF. The chain couples TRBV19 to TRBJ1-2, with a possible D match to TRBD1 (5 bases). Germline V gene sequence: CDR1 LNHDA, CDR2 SQIVND (reference sequence). There are 14 residues in the CDR3. Trimming removed 10 bases from V and 4 bases from J, with 19 bases in between.

This chain uses TRBV5-6 with TRBJ2-1; no firm D call. This CDR3 comprises 14 residues. CDR1 and CDR2 from the germline V gene are SGHDT and YYEEEE. V dropped 3 bases and J dropped 4 bases, with 11 bases sitting between them. CDR3 bases: TGTGCCAGCAGCTCCCACAAGACTTACAATGAGCAGTTCTTC. Its translation is CASSSHKTYNEQFF.